This T cell receptor beta chain was captured in a study of CD8 T cells in ankylosing spondylitis. General study points: A motif of 7 to 9 highly homologous TCR beta variants was seen as apparently characteristic of ankylosing spondylitis blood.

TCRdb recomputed calls from the 5' RACE reads with MiXCR, one row per CDR3 protein. The sample lists 450,000 to 550,000 distinct CDR3 sequences; 5.3% were seen once. This clonotype was counted many times. Its antigen is currently unknown. V was clipped by 4 bases and J by 5 bases; unmatched bases: 9. There are 16 residues in the CDR3. Germline V lookup: CDR1 SGHDT, CDR2 YYEEEE. This sequence joins TRBV5-6 and TRBJ2-2; TRBD1 matches 9 bases. The sample taken for sequencing was blood, either unsorted or a sorted T cell fraction (not recorded which). The clonotype comes from a male donor with ankylosing spondylitis. CDR3 nucleotides: TGTGCCAGCAGCCCTGGACAGGGGACTACGACCGGGGAGCTGTTTTTT. It is translated as CASSPGQGTTTGELFF.